This passage covers 10 T cell receptor beta chains from one sample sequenced in a study of blood T cell repertoires in COVID-19. Assay: immunoSEQ multiplex PCR; the TCRdb copy retains only in-frame clones and omits some. The repertoire consists of roughly 410,000 clones, with about 91% occurring once and the leading ten covering 1.5% to 1.8%. Sequencing used peripheral blood. Source of these receptors: a woman aged 35 to 49 with COVID-19, enrolled during active disease.

This chain uses TRBV6-4 with TRBJ2-3; D gene unclear. Germline lookup yields CDR1 MRHNA and CDR2 SNTAGT. Trimming stripped 0 bases from V and 0 bases from J, with 7 bases between. The CDR3 has 15 residues. The chain's CDR3 is CASSDSPGSTDTQYF. CDR3 coding DNA: TGTGCCAGCAGTGACTCCCCAGGTAGCACAGATACGCAGTATTTT.

The chain carries TRBV15 and TRBJ1-5; the D gene is possibly TRBD1 (6 bases). Germline V gene data show CDR1 as LNHNV and CDR2 as YYDKDF (reference sequence). The V end lost 1 base, the J end lost 4 bases, and 14 bases lay between the germline ends. The CDR3 loop spans 16 amino acids. The chain's CDR3 is CATSRVGGGVNQPQHF. In nucleotides, the CDR3 is TGTGCCACCAGCAGAGTAGGGGGGGGAGTGAATCAGCCCCAGCATTTT.

The chain recombines TRBV5-5 with TRBJ2-1; 9 nucleotides align to TRBD1. The CDR3 contains 12 residues. Trimming at V came to 4 bases and at J to 10 bases, leaving 3 bases not matched to a gene. CDR1 and CDR2 (germline): SGHKS, YYEKEE (reference sequence). CDR3 protein: CASSIDRGEQFF. CDR3 DNA sequence: TGTGCCAGCAGCATCGACAGGGGGGAGCAGTTCTTC. The variable domain in full, with the rest retrieved from reference TRBV5-5 and TRBJ2-1, is DAGVTQSPTHLIKTRGQQVTLRCSPISGHKSVSWYQQVLGQGPQFIFQYYEKEERGRGNFPDRFSARQFPNYSSELNVNALLLGDSALYLCASSIDRGEQFFGPGTRLTVL.

CDR3 sequence reads: CASSQEFLRVYEQYF. In DNA, the CDR3 is TGTGCCAGCAGCCAAGAATTTTTAAGAGTCTACGAGCAGTACTTC. The chain joins TRBV3-1 (or the pseudogene TRBV3-2) to TRBJ2-7; the D is unclear. The CDR3 covers 15 residues. V was pared by 0 bases and J by 3 bases, with 12 bases between. Germline V gene sequence: CDR1 LGHDT, CDR2 YNNKEL (reference sequence).

The chain couples TRBV7-6 to TRBJ1-1, with no clear D. This CDR3 has 14 amino acids. CDR1 and CDR2 (germline): SGHVS, FNYEAQ. With 0 bases removed from V and 4 bases from J, the gap between germline ends came to 9 bases. The CDR3 is CASSLAEGGTEAFF. For the CDR3, the DNA is TGTGCCAGCAGCTTAGCGGAAGGAGGCACTGAAGCTTTCTTT. Combining the CDR3 with reference TRBV7-6 and TRBJ1-1 gives the whole variable domain GAGVSQSPRYKVTKRGQDVALRCDPISGHVSLYWYRQALGQGPEFLTYFNYEAQQDKSGLPNDRFSAERPEGSISTLTIQRTEQRDSAMYRCASSLAEGGTEAFFGQGTRLTVV.

J is TRBJ1-6 and V is TRBV5-1, with 8 bases matching TRBD1. CDR1 is SGHRS and CDR2 is YFSETQ in the germline V gene. The CDR3 consists of 14 residues. With 3 bases clipped from V and 7 bases from J, the junction kept 3 bases outside the gene matches. The CDR3 DNA reads TGCGCCAGCAGCTATGACAGGGGAAATTCACCCCTCCACTTT. Translation: CASSYDRGNSPLHF.

The V call is TRBV2, the J call TRBJ1-6, with 11 bases that match TRBD1. The CDR3 loop spans 16 amino acids. V trimming: 4 bases; J trimming: 5 bases; junction bases outside the gene matches: 4. CDR1 SNHLY and CDR2 FYNNEI come from the germline V gene. The CDR3 DNA is TGTGCCAGCAGTGCCCGGACAGGGGGCCATAATTCACCCCTCCACTTT. This encodes CASSARTGGHNSPLHF.

There are a few counts of this clone. V is TRBV7-9 and J is TRBJ1-5; TRBD1 is a possible D gene (6 bases). Trimming removed 5 bases at V and 4 bases at J, with 12 bases between. Germline V gives CDR1 SEHNR, CDR2 FQNEAQ (reference sequence). This CDR3 has 14 residues. The CDR3 protein is CASSQDSSNQPQHF. In DNA form, the CDR3 reads TGTGCCAGCAGCCAGGACAGTTCAAATCAGCCCCAGCATTTT.

V gene TRBV5-1 combines with J gene TRBJ1-1; a weak D match, TRBD1 (6 bases). This CDR3 is 15 amino acids long. With 4 bases removed from V and 2 bases from J, the gap between germline ends came to 15 bases. Germline V gene data show CDR1 as SGHRS and CDR2 as YFSETQ. The CDR3 loop reads CASSPPTGVNTEAFF. The DNA of the CDR3 is TGCGCCAGCAGCCCCCCGACAGGCGTAAACACTGAAGCTTTCTTT.

The chain links TRBV6-5 to TRBJ1-4; D uncertain. Germline V lookup: CDR1 MNHEY, CDR2 SVGAGI. The ends were cut back, 0 bases at V and 1 base at J, with 9 bases in the middle. This CDR3 contains 16 residues. The CDR3 spells CASSYSGGRTNEKLFF. The CDR3 nucleotides read TGTGCCAGCAGTTACTCGGGTGGGCGAACTAATGAAAAACTGTTTTTT.